Listed below are T cell receptor beta chains from one sample, sequenced in a study of Graves' ophthalmopathy and Graves' hyperthyroidism. TCRdb processed the multiplex PCR reads anew with MiXCR; each CDR3 protein has one entry. The sample consists of 200,000 to 250,000 distinct CDR3 sequences, 20% to 25% of them appearing once. The sample was peripheral blood. These receptors all stem from a woman between 50 and 59 years old with Graves' ophthalmopathy. Each CDR3 is given with its conserved first and last residue. Each record gives: CDR3 protein, CDR3 DNA, D gene, clone size, J gene, V gene. A D gene is named only where the DNA matches it firmly. Expanded clones are given a class, and other clones once, few, many or no size at all.

CASSIAVTSDTQYF	TGTGCCAGTAGTATAGCAGTCACTTCAGATACGCAGTATTTT	-	many	TRBJ2-3	TRBV19
CASSTLSRGDTEAFF	TGTGCCAGCAGCACTTTATCCCGGGGGGACACTGAAGCTTTCTTT	-	-	TRBJ1-1	TRBV9
CASSDPGVNEQYF	TGTGCCAGCAGTGACCCCGGGGTTAACGAGCAGTACTTC	-	-	TRBJ2-7	TRBV6-2/TRBV6-3
CASSPLGGTRTEAFF	TGTGCCAGCAGTCCCCTGGGCGGGACACGAACTGAAGCTTTCTTT	-	once	TRBJ1-1	TRBV28
CAWSPKTVGGWDTIYF	TGTGCCTGGAGTCCTAAGACTGTAGGGGGTTGGGACACCATATATTTT	-	-	TRBJ1-3	TRBV30
CASSPSGTGVSPLHF	TGTGCCAGCAGTCCTTCCGGGACAGGGGTCTCACCCCTCCACTTT	TRBD1	-	TRBJ1-6	TRBV27
CATSEGTSREQYF	TGTGCCACCAGTGAGGGGACTAGCCGCGAGCAGTACTTC	TRBD2	many	TRBJ2-7	TRBV24-1
CASSPASSRGTEAFF	TGTGCCAGCAGTCCCGCATCCTCCAGGGGCACTGAAGCTTTCTTT	-	many	TRBJ1-1	TRBV12-3/TRBV12-4
CATSSWTGGRETQYF	TGTGCCACCAGCTCTTGGACAGGGGGCCGAGAGACCCAGTACTTC	TRBD1	-	TRBJ2-5	TRBV15
CASSQGPGTGIVEQYF	TGTGCCAGCAGCCAAGGACCCGGGACAGGAATAGTCGAGCAGTACTTC	TRBD1	-	TRBJ2-7	TRBV14
CASSPISDTQYF	TGTGCCAGCAGCCCAATTTCAGATACGCAGTATTTT	-	many	TRBJ2-3	TRBV6-1
CSARGQAHYGYTF	TGCAGTGCTCGAGGACAGGCCCACTATGGCTACACCTTC	TRBD1	many	TRBJ1-2	TRBV20-1
CASSPREAQETQYF	TGTGCCAGCAGCCCGCGGGAGGCCCAAGAGACCCAGTACTTC	TRBD2	many	TRBJ2-5	TRBV7-9
CASSFPGQGAGETQYF	TGTGCCAGCAGTTTTCCGGGACAGGGGGCCGGGGAGACCCAGTACTTC	TRBD1	few	TRBJ2-5	TRBV28
CSVTTGAGGYTF	TGCAGCGTGACCACCGGGGCGGGTGGCTACACCTTC	-	few	TRBJ1-2	TRBV29-1
CASSARDRRPVETQYF	TGTGCCAGCAGCGCCCGGGACCGCCGCCCGGTAGAGACCCAGTACTTC	-	many	TRBJ2-5	TRBV13
CASSLSELWAGSRSNQPQHF	TGTGCCAGCAGTTTATCTGAGCTTTGGGCAGGGAGTCGGAGCAATCAGCCCCAGCATTTT	-	-	TRBJ1-5	TRBV27
CASSQGTAQGELFF	TGTGCCAGCAGTCAGGGGACAGCCCAAGGGGAGCTGTTTTTT	TRBD1	many	TRBJ2-2	TRBV6-5
CASTFDRGASGNTIYF	TGTGCCAGCACCTTTGACAGGGGTGCCTCTGGAAACACCATATATTTT	TRBD1	many	TRBJ1-3	TRBV12-3/TRBV12-4
CASSQETNTGELFF	TGCGCCAGCAGCCAAGAGACCAACACCGGGGAGCTGTTTTTT	-	few	TRBJ2-2	TRBV4-1
CASSGVGAEAFF	TGTGCCAGTAGTGGCGTAGGGGCTGAAGCTTTCTTT	-	many	TRBJ1-1	TRBV19
CASSLYQTTYEQYF	TGTGCCAGCAGCTTATACCAAACCACCTACGAGCAGTACTTC	-	many	TRBJ2-7	TRBV7-2
CSAGQGGAEQYF	TGCAGCGCTGGACAGGGAGGGGCAGAGCAGTACTTC	-	many	TRBJ2-7	TRBV29-1
CASSVGVEVLGAFF	TGTGCCAGCAGTGTTGGGGTAGAGGTATTAGGAGCTTTCTTT	-	many	TRBJ1-1	TRBV6-1
CSARQGYTGELFF	TGCAGTGCCAGACAGGGCTACACCGGGGAGCTGTTTTTT	TRBD1	many	TRBJ2-2	TRBV20-1
CASSERQSNQPQHF	TGTGCCAGCAGTGAAAGACAAAGCAATCAGCCCCAGCATTTT	-	-	TRBJ1-5	TRBV6-1
CASSHITSAGRPTQYF	TGTGCCAGCAGCCATATCACGTCGGCAGGGCGCCCGACCCAGTACTTC	-	many	TRBJ2-5	TRBV14
CASSHSTGSYEQYF	TGCGCCAGCAGCCATTCGACAGGCTCCTACGAGCAGTACTTC	-	-	TRBJ2-7	TRBV5-1
CASKATSNTGELFF	TGTGCCAGCAAGGCGACATCGAACACCGGGGAGCTGTTTTTT	-	many	TRBJ2-2	TRBV12-3/TRBV12-4
CAGSTGGGSLPQHF	TGTGCCGGCAGTACAGGGGGCGGGTCCTTGCCCCAGCATTTT	TRBD1	few	TRBJ1-5	TRBV6-4
CASSEVEGRTPQHF	TGTGCCAGCAGTGAAGTAGAGGGTAGGACGCCCCAGCATTTT	-	many	TRBJ1-5	TRBV6-1
CATSISGTPRGGYTF	TGTGCCACCAGCATTTCCGGGACACCCAGGGGGGGCTACACCTTC	TRBD1	-	TRBJ1-2	TRBV15
CASSITGGYQPQHF	TGTGCCAGTAGTATTACCGGGGGCTATCAGCCCCAGCATTTT	-	many	TRBJ1-5	TRBV19
CASSSGQGAFEQYF	TGTGCCAGCAGTTCTGGACAGGGGGCGTTCGAGCAGTACTTC	TRBD1	-	TRBJ2-7	TRBV27
CASSSQGQPQHF	TGTGCCAGCAGTTCACAGGGTCAGCCCCAGCATTTT	-	-	TRBJ1-5	TRBV6-2/TRBV6-3
CSVTDPGEEQYF	TGCAGCGTCACGGACCCAGGGGAAGAGCAGTACTTC	-	many	TRBJ2-7	TRBV29-1
CASSAASNQPQHF	TGTGCCAGCAGCGCTGCTTCAAATCAGCCCCAGCATTTT	-	-	TRBJ1-5	TRBV12-3/TRBV12-4
CASSSGSGQPQHF	TGTGCCAGCAGCTCAGGGTCCGGGCAGCCCCAGCATTTT	-	few	TRBJ1-5	TRBV13
CASRGTGATGELFF	TGTGCCAGCAGGGGGACAGGGGCCACCGGGGAGCTGTTTTTT	TRBD1	many	TRBJ2-2	TRBV6-1
CASSLGTNYGYTF	TGTGCCAGCAGCTTAGGAACTAACTATGGCTACACCTTC	-	many	TRBJ1-2	TRBV7-8
CSAGGTSGKETQYF	TGCAGTGCTGGGGGGACTAGCGGTAAAGAGACCCAGTACTTC	TRBD2	many	TRBJ2-5	TRBV20-1
CASSPGGQGNEQYF	TGCGCCAGCAGCCCGGGGGGACAGGGGAACGAGCAGTACTTC	TRBD1	many	TRBJ2-7	TRBV5-1
CASSFSGQVYNEQYF	TGTGCCAGCAGCTTCTCGGGACAGGTATACAACGAGCAGTACTTC	TRBD1	once	TRBJ2-7	TRBV7-2
CASSQESGTGDEQYF	TGCGCCAGCAGCCAAGAGTCGGGGACAGGGGACGAGCAGTACTTC	TRBD1	many	TRBJ2-7	TRBV4-1
CASSLGGGRNTGELFF	TGTGCCAGCAGCTTAGGGGGAGGTCGGAACACCGGGGAGCTGTTTTTT	-	many	TRBJ2-2	TRBV7-6
CAWSPRVGGRTEAFF	TGTGCCTGGAGCCCCCGAGTAGGGGGGCGAACTGAAGCTTTCTTT	-	many	TRBJ1-1	TRBV30
CASSMTGGGEETQYF	TGTGCCAGCAGTATGACAGGGGGAGGTGAAGAGACCCAGTACTTC	TRBD1	once	TRBJ2-5	TRBV12-3/TRBV12-4
CASSEFRNSNQPQHF	TGTGCCAGCAGTGAATTCAGGAATAGCAATCAGCCCCAGCATTTT	-	many	TRBJ1-5	TRBV2
CASSSEQYF	TGTGCCAGTTCATCCGAGCAGTACTTC	-	many	TRBJ2-7	TRBV27
CASSGPGGHNSPLHF	TGTGCCAGCAGTGGCCCGGGGGGGCATAATTCACCCCTCCACTTT	-	many	TRBJ1-6	TRBV25-1
CASTWGTSGSNEQFF	TGTGCCAGCACCTGGGGGACTAGCGGGAGCAATGAGCAGTTCTTC	TRBD2	few	TRBJ2-1	TRBV6-2/TRBV6-3